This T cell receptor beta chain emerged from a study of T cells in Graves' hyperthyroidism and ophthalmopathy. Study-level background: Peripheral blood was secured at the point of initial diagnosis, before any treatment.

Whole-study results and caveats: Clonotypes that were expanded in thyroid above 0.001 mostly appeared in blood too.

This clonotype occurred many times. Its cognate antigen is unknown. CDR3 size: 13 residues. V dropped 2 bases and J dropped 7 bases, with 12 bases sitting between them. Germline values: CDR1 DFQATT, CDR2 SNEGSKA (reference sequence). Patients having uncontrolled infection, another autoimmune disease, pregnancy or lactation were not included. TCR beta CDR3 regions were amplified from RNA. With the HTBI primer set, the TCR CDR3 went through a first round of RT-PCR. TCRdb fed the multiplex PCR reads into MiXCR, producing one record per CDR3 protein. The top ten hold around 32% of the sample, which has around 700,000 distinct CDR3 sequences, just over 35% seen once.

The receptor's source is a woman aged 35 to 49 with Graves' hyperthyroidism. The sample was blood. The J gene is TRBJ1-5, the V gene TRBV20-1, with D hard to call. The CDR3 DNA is TGCAGTGCTAGACGCGGAGTGAAGCAGCCCCAGCATTTT. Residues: CSARRGVKQPQHF.